The sequence of this T cell receptor (beta chain) was determined in a study of cytomegalovirus exposure and HLA in healthy donors. Germline values: CDR1 MRHNA, CDR2 SNTAGT. The CDR3 totals 15 residues. V gave up 2 bases and J gave up 2 bases; unmatched junction bases: 2. Points from the study as a whole: At a 0.05 false discovery rate, a later analysis found around 17,000 TCR beta sequences to be associated with HLA alleles. In a later analysis, V- and J-gene trimming of beta chains associated with a DCLRE1C missense variant, replicated independently. CMV serostatus stood as the only immune exposure information on hand.

PCR used 60 Vbeta primers and 13 Jbeta primers. The table came from immunoSEQ multiplex PCR; TCRdb's copy has only in-frame clones and leaves some out. The sample includes about 160,000 clones, 80% of them seen just once. In its sample, this clone was seen a few times. Its antigen is currently unknown. J is TRBJ2-2 and V is TRBV6-4; 7 bases line up with TRBD1. The sample taken for sequencing was PBMCs. The TCR sequence derives from a man aged 18-30 years in good health and CMV-seropositive. The CDR3 DNA follows: TGTGCCAGCAGTGACCAGGGGGACAACACCGGGGAGCTGTTTTTT. Amino acid sequence: CASSDQGDNTGELFF.